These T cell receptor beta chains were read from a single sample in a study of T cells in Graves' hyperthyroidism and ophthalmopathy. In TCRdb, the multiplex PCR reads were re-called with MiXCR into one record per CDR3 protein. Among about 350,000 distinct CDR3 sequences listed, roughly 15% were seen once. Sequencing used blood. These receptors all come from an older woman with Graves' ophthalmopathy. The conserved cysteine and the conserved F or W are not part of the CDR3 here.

CDR3 protein: ASRSTGESTEAF; V gene: TRBV28; J gene: TRBJ1-1
CDR3 protein: ASSFPAIRAPSNQPQH; V gene: TRBV7-4; J gene: TRBJ1-5
CDR3 protein: ASSSGQRTGELF; V gene: TRBV5-1; J gene: TRBJ2-2
CDR3 protein: ATRNTPYNEQF; V gene: TRBV15; J gene: TRBJ2-1
CDR3 protein: ASMWGNQPQH; V gene: TRBV28; J gene: TRBJ1-5
CDR3 protein: ASSSPGTPHEQF; V gene: TRBV7-2; J gene: TRBJ2-1
CDR3 protein: ASSVSGYLGDTQY; V gene: TRBV19; J gene: TRBJ2-3
CDR3 protein: ASSLSQGGGETQY; V gene: TRBV27; J gene: TRBJ2-5
CDR3 protein: ASSAGTLETQY; V gene: TRBV12-3/TRBV12-4; J gene: TRBJ2-5
CDR3 protein: ASSLWTSELEQY; V gene: TRBV5-1; J gene: TRBJ2-7
CDR3 protein: SARGGRQGFNTGELF; V gene: TRBV20-1; J gene: TRBJ2-2
CDR3 protein: ASSFLGAGETQY; V gene: TRBV5-1; J gene: TRBJ2-5
CDR3 protein: ASSGPGGSQETQY; V gene: TRBV12-3/TRBV12-4; J gene: TRBJ2-5
CDR3 protein: ASSFNGLPEQY; V gene: TRBV28; J gene: TRBJ2-7
CDR3 protein: ASSAGTGGFTGELF; V gene: TRBV2; J gene: TRBJ2-2
CDR3 protein: SARAMGREETQY; V gene: TRBV20-1; J gene: TRBJ2-5
CDR3 protein: ASNLAGERYEQY; V gene: TRBV6-2/TRBV6-3; J gene: TRBJ2-7
CDR3 protein: ASSQVRTSGYEQY; V gene: TRBV4-2; J gene: TRBJ2-7
CDR3 protein: ASSLLGLRQF; V gene: TRBV12-3/TRBV12-4; J gene: TRBJ2-1
CDR3 protein: ASSSKGRSNQPQH; V gene: TRBV19; J gene: TRBJ1-5
CDR3 protein: SARPPGLAGHEQF; V gene: TRBV20-1; J gene: TRBJ2-1
CDR3 protein: ASSSGLATGELF; V gene: TRBV11-2; J gene: TRBJ2-2
CDR3 protein: ASSEPGQGIYGYT; V gene: TRBV6-1; J gene: TRBJ1-2
CDR3 protein: ASAGAASGSYEQY; V gene: TRBV11-2; J gene: TRBJ2-7
CDR3 protein: ASSSRSRAPNVLT; V gene: TRBV12-3/TRBV12-4; J gene: TRBJ2-6
CDR3 protein: ASSSWAGKQDEQY; V gene: TRBV19; J gene: TRBJ2-7
CDR3 protein: ASSLGGRRDQPQH; V gene: TRBV12-3/TRBV12-4; J gene: TRBJ1-5
CDR3 protein: SARLREQY; V gene: TRBV20-1; J gene: TRBJ2-7
CDR3 protein: ASSFGRTADTQY; V gene: TRBV5-8; J gene: TRBJ2-3
CDR3 protein: ASRSTGSGEQY; V gene: TRBV5-6; J gene: TRBJ2-7
CDR3 protein: SAPPTSGRVTDTQY; V gene: TRBV20-1; J gene: TRBJ2-3
CDR3 protein: ATSSPFGLAKSTDTQY; V gene: TRBV15; J gene: TRBJ2-3
CDR3 protein: AISARDRNQPQH; V gene: TRBV10-3; J gene: TRBJ1-5
CDR3 protein: ATTGIFYNEQF; V gene: TRBV28; J gene: TRBJ2-1
CDR3 protein: SARESFTDTQY; V gene: TRBV20-1; J gene: TRBJ2-3
CDR3 protein: ASSLYGGRAFGSYNEQF; V gene: TRBV27; J gene: TRBJ2-1
CDR3 protein: ASSRSQVANYGYT; V gene: TRBV4-1; J gene: TRBJ1-2
CDR3 protein: ASSPDFTTRYT; V gene: TRBV19; J gene: TRBJ1-2
CDR3 protein: ATQRGSSYEQY; V gene: TRBV28; J gene: TRBJ2-7
CDR3 protein: ASSSQGGSNTGELF; V gene: TRBV7-6; J gene: TRBJ2-2
CDR3 protein: SARGLAGGYNTGELF; V gene: TRBV20-1; J gene: TRBJ2-2
CDR3 protein: TSSTSPGLAANEQF; V gene: TRBV19; J gene: TRBJ2-1